Following are 17 T cell receptor beta chains from one sample sequenced in a study of blood T cell repertoires in COVID-19 (dated by TCRdb to between 2020 and 2021). The library relied on the immunoSEQ multiplex PCR assay. TCRdb took over this immuneACCESS table, retaining in-frame rearrangements with V and J assigned. Such tables are incomplete; in checked studies, under half of the missing clones stem from an unresolved V gene, and the remainder is unexplained. Within this sample are around 220,000 clones, with 70% to 90% of them counted one time only. The ten largest account for around 4.5% of the sample. Sequenced material: peripheral blood. Every receptor here comes from a man aged 45-60 years with acute or convalescent COVID-19.

The chain has TRBV18 and TRBJ2-2; 8 nucleotides line up with TRBD1. The V and J ends lost 5 bases and 0 bases, in that order; junction bases with no gene match: 2. Germline CDR1 and CDR2: KGHSH and LQKENI. The CDR3 consists of 15 residues. The CDR3 protein is CASSLDRANTGELFF. CDR3 nucleotides: TGTGCCAGCTCATTGGACAGGGCGAACACCGGGGAGCTGTTTTTT. The whole variable domain, filled in from reference TRBV18 and TRBJ2-2, reads NAGVMQNPRHLVRRRGQEARLRCSPMKGHSHVYWYRQLPEEGLKFMVYLQKENIIDESGMPKERFSAEFPKEGPSILRIQQVVRGDSAAYFCASSLDRANTGELFFGEGSRLTVL.

The V gene is TRBV4-1, the J gene TRBJ1-4; unclear D gene. The V gene's germline CDR1 is MGHRA and CDR2 YSYEKL. CDR3 length: 18 amino acids. V was cut by 4 bases and J by 0 bases, with 18 bases left in between. DNA of the CDR3: TGCGCCAGCAGCCGCCGGGTTCCCAACCCGACAACTAATGAAAAACTGTTTTTT. Protein sequence: CASSRRVPNPTTNEKLFF.

This chain connects TRBV30 to TRBJ1-5; possible D gene TRBD1, 6 bases. The CDR3 runs to 12 residues. V lost 2 bases and J 10 bases, leaving 12 bases between the germline ends. The V gene's germline CDR1 is GTSNPN and CDR2 SVGIG (reference sequence). Written as DNA, the CDR3 is TGTGCCTGGAGTTTCTCAGGGACACCCCAGCATTTT. Translating it yields CAWSFSGTPQHF. Based on the CDR3 plus reference TRBV30 and TRBJ1-5, the full variable domain is SQTIHQWPATLVQPVGSPLSLECTVEGTSNPNLYWYRQAAGRGLQLLFYSVGIGQISSEVPQNLSASRPQDRQFILSSKKLLLSDSGFYLCAWSFSGTPQHFGDGTRLSIL.

V is TRBV19 and J is TRBJ1-5; TRBD1 is a possible D gene (6 bases). The CDR3 has 15 amino acids. Germline CDR1 LNHDA, CDR2 SQIVND (reference sequence). Trimming removed 9 bases from V and 4 bases from J, with 19 bases in between. The CDR3 nucleotides read TGTGCCAGCGAAACCGCGGGGGCCCGAAATCAGCCCCAGCATTTT. Translated, it gives CASETAGARNQPQHF.

The chain links TRBV5-6 to TRBJ1-1, with D hard to call. CDR3 length: 15 amino acids. CDR1 SGHDT and CDR2 YYEEEE come from the germline V gene. Trimming took 0 bases from V and 1 from J, leaving 10 bases between them. The CDR3 nucleotides read TGTGCCAGCAGCTTGGCCAACGGAGGGAACACTGAAGCTTTCTTT. Translated: CASSLANGGNTEAFF.

The chain uses TRBV6-5 and TRBJ1-6; 9 bases agree with TRBD1. Germline CDR1 is MNHEY and CDR2 is SVGAGI. The CDR3 totals 13 residues. J gave up 9 bases and V 7 bases, and 4 bases lay outside the gene matches. Written as DNA, the CDR3 is TGTGCCAGCATTTCGGACAGGGGTTCACCCCTCCACTTT. Residues: CASISDRGSPLHF.

The chain uses TRBV20-1 and TRBJ1-1; D is uncertain. V was pared by 3 bases and J by 4 bases, with 15 bases between. Per germline, CDR1 DFQATT and CDR2 SNEGSKA (reference sequence). The CDR3 spans 14 residues. CDR3 protein: CSASRGPPGTEAFF. The CDR3 nucleotides are TGCAGTGCTAGTCGCGGTCCCCCGGGCACTGAAGCTTTCTTT.

The DNA of the CDR3 is TGTGCCAGCAGCAGAGGACAGGTCGACGGCTACACCTTC. Translated: CASSRGQVDGYTF. V is TRBV7-2 and J is TRBJ1-2; 7 bases are a match to TRBD1. Germline loops: CDR1 SGHTA, CDR2 FQGNSA. The CDR3 extends over 13 amino acids. V shed 5 bases, J shed 8 bases, and the junction held 8 bases outside the gene matches.

For the CDR3, the DNA is TGTGCCAGCTCACCCACAGGGGCGAATTCACCCCTCCACTTT. Translating it yields CASSPTGANSPLHF. This sequence joins TRBV18 and TRBJ1-6; TRBD1 matches 7 bases. The CDR3 has 14 amino acids. In germline, CDR1 is KGHSH, CDR2 LQKENI. The J segment lost 7 bases and the V segment lost 3 bases, leaving 3 bases of the junction unmatched. The full variable domain, rest sourced from reference TRBV18 and TRBJ1-6, is NAGVMQNPRHLVRRRGQEARLRCSPMKGHSHVYWYRQLPEEGLKFMVYLQKENIIDESGMPKERFSAEFPKEGPSILRIQQVVRGDSAAYFCASSPTGANSPLHFGNGTRLTVT.

This rearrangement joins TRBV10-1 to TRBJ2-7, with 7 positions matching TRBD1. Germline loops: CDR1 WNHNN, CDR2 SYGVQD (reference sequence). The CDR3 length is 16 residues. V lost 1 base to trimming and J lost 0 bases; unmatched junction nucleotides: 6. CDR3: CASSEYLAGGSYEQYF. The DNA for the CDR3 is TGCGCCAGCAGTGAGTATTTGGCAGGGGGCTCCTACGAGCAGTACTTC.

V and J are TRBV25-1 and TRBJ2-6; possible D gene TRBD1, 6 bases. The V gene lost 7 bases and the J gene lost 0 bases, with 16 bases spanning the gap. The CDR3 is 17 amino acids. CDR1 and CDR2 from the germline V gene are MGHDK and SYGVNS. The CDR3 reads CASIGRDTNSGANVLTF. Here the CDR3 DNA reads TGTGCCAGCATAGGCAGGGACACTAACTCTGGGGCCAACGTCCTGACTTTC.

The rearrangement joins TRBV27 to TRBJ1-3; 9 positions match TRBD1. The V segment lost 6 bases and the J segment 4 bases; nucleotides outside the gene matches: 7. The CDR3 has 15 amino acids. Per germline, CDR1 MNHEY and CDR2 SMNVEV (reference sequence). Here the CDR3 DNA reads TGTGCCAGCAGCCGACAGGGGGTCGAGGGAAACACCATATATTTT. It codes for CASSRQGVEGNTIYF.

The chain joins TRBV19 to TRBJ2-4, with D perhaps matching TRBD1 (6 bases). There are 13 residues in the CDR3. Germline V gene data show CDR1 as LNHDA and CDR2 as SQIVND (reference sequence). V lost 5 bases and J 9 bases, leaving 14 bases between the germline ends. CDR3: CASSVTGSVIQYF. In DNA form, the CDR3 reads TGTGCCAGTAGTGTAACAGGGTCAGTCATTCAGTACTTC.

This clone was picked up one time. This rearrangement joins TRBV7-7 to TRBJ2-5, with D unresolved. Trimming stripped 5 bases from V and 5 bases from J, with 12 bases between. Germline CDR1 reads SSHAT; CDR2 reads FNYEAQ (reference sequence). CDR3 length equals 13 residues. This chain's CDR3 is CASSPRAGETQYF. CDR3 coding DNA: TGTGCCAGCAGCCCAAGAGCCGGGGAGACCCAGTACTTC.

V is TRBV5-5 and J is TRBJ1-5; weak D call: TRBD1 (5 bases). The ends were cut back, 3 bases at V and 0 bases at J, with 13 bases in the middle. The CDR3 has 16 amino acids. Germline CDR1 SGHKS, CDR2 YYEKEE (reference sequence). The CDR3 reads CASSSSTGHSNQPQHF. DNA of the CDR3: TGTGCCAGCAGCTCTTCAACAGGCCATAGCAATCAGCCCCAGCATTTT.

This clone was observed a single time. The chain uses TRBV12-3 or TRBV12-4 and TRBJ2-7; 7 bases are a match to TRBD1. The CDR3 loop spans 12 amino acids. Losses at the gene ends were 5 bases for V and 9 bases for J; bases not matched to a gene: 7. The CDR3 DNA sequence: TGTGCCAGCAGTCCACAGGGGTCGGGGCAGTACTTC. It encodes CASSPQGSGQYF.

The V and J genes are TRBV25-1 and TRBJ2-1; 10 positions match TRBD2. This CDR3 region has 17 residues. Germline CDR1 is MGHDK and CDR2 is SYGVNS. V trimming: 0 bases; J trimming: 8 bases; junction bases outside the gene matches: 10. CDR3 sequence: CASSEYWLASGGDEQFF. Written as DNA, the CDR3 is TGTGCCAGCAGTGAATATTGGCTCGCTAGCGGGGGTGATGAGCAGTTCTTC.